Listed below are T cell receptor beta chains from one sample, sequenced in a study of post-analysis software for immune sequencing data. Via MiXCR, TCRdb re-called the PCR reads, giving one row per CDR3 protein. The sample lists just over 250,000 distinct CDR3 sequences, roughly a third occurring once. Sequencing used blood. These receptors all stem from a girl under 18 with multiple sclerosis. Both conserved end residues are trimmed from each CDR3.

j_call	cdr3_length	v_call	cdr3_aa
TRBJ2-1	14	TRBV15	ATSRGAGRGGYEQF
TRBJ2-1	12	TRBV4-1	ASSQEGWGDEQF
TRBJ2-3	14	TRBV7-9	ASSLVFAASTDTQY
TRBJ2-6	17	TRBV4-2	ASSVNSAGGSSGANVLT
TRBJ1-2	11	TRBV20-1	SASIGRDYGYT
TRBJ1-4	12	TRBV6-5	ASRPDREAEKLF
TRBJ2-7	13	TRBV12-3/TRBV12-4	ASSALSGGSYEQY
TRBJ2-3	15	TRBV7-9	ASSLALAGVGTDTQY
TRBJ2-2	12	TRBV6-5	ASGRQGVTGELF
TRBJ2-3	12	TRBV4-1	ASSQDPSTDTQY
TRBJ1-5	12	TRBV4-1	ASSQEDIRGPQH
TRBJ2-7	12	TRBV7-9	ASSPPSGSYEQY
TRBJ2-1	13	TRBV5-1	ASSPPGQVANEQF
TRBJ1-2	9	TRBV29-1	SVGQGYGYT
TRBJ2-3	14	TRBV4-2	ASSLSAGGEADTQY
TRBJ1-1	19	TRBV5-1	ASRVGGRDRGRDRLNTEAF
TRBJ1-4	12	TRBV20-1	SAREDRGVEKRF
TRBJ1-1	13	TRBV6-5	ASSYSEEQGSEAF
TRBJ2-5	13	TRBV10-3	AIRATSGVQETQY
-	11	TRBV28	AGSLGYLYEQY
TRBJ2-1	10	TRBV20-1	SARIGLDEQF
TRBJ1-3	13	TRBV11-2	ASSLISRGGNTIY
-	13	TRBV12-3/TRBV12-4	ASSALVGPVYEQY
TRBJ1-6	14	TRBV3-1	ASSQTLTGLNSPLH
TRBJ2-7	14	TRBV5-1	ASSGWDRGHSYEQY
TRBJ1-2	12	TRBV20-1	SARPGAFDYGYT
TRBJ2-1	14	TRBV7-3	ASSFSGRGGRNEQF
TRBJ2-3	14	TRBV7-9	ASSFGLAASTDTQY
TRBJ2-3	14	TRBV5-1	ASSLFEGPSTDTQY
TRBJ1-4	10	TRBV12-3/TRBV12-4	ASSRGWGRVF
TRBJ1-1	10	TRBV20-1	RVDSLNTEAF
TRBJ2-6	16	TRBV7-9	ASSSSTGKSSGANVLT